These 17 T cell receptor beta chains originate from one sample sequenced in a study of T cells in Graves' hyperthyroidism and ophthalmopathy (dated by TCRdb to the late 2010s). Library preparation employed multiplex PCR. TCRdb shows the sequencer as Illumina HiSeq 2000. The TCR beta CDR3 regions were amplified from the RNA transcripts. The first round of RT-PCR for the TCR CDR3 was performed with the HTBI primer set and the Qiagen OneStep RT-PCR kit. TCRdb reworked the public reads: Q25 trimming with fastp, MiXCR clone assembly, productive beta chains retained. Every entry covers one CDR3 protein and lists the most common genes and DNA from its rows. This sample lists approximately 400,000 distinct CDR3 sequences; 15% to 18% were detected once. Jointly, the top ten make up around 7% of the sample. Sample: blood. These receptors were obtained from a woman aged 18-29 years with Graves' hyperthyroidism.

This clonotype occurred many times. The V and J genes are TRBV7-9 and TRBJ2-3; 14 nucleotides match TRBD2. This CDR3 is built from 16 residues. V shed 6 bases, J shed 1 base, and the junction held 3 bases outside the gene matches. Looked up from germline, CDR1 is SEHNR and CDR2 is FQNEAQ (reference sequence). The CDR3 spells CASRQGLAGGTDTQYF. The CDR3 DNA reads as TGTGCCAGCAGACAGGGACTAGCGGGGGGCACAGATACGCAGTATTTT.

The genes are TRBV24-1 and TRBJ2-1; either TRBD1 or TRBD2 may supply D (5 bases each). This CDR3 has 15 residues. Looked up from germline, CDR1 is KGHDR and CDR2 is SFDVKD. Trimming pared 7 bases from V and 2 bases from J, leaving 14 bases between. CDR3: CATSPPGSTYNEQFF. The CDR3 nucleotides read TGTGCCACCAGCCCTCCAGGGAGCACCTACAATGAGCAGTTCTTC.

There are many counts of this clonotype. V and J are TRBV2 and TRBJ2-2; D is uncertain. Germline CDR1 SNHLY, CDR2 FYNNEI. The CDR3 loop spans 15 amino acids. V gave up 4 bases and J gave up 0 bases, with 9 bases separating them. The CDR3 DNA reads as TGTGCCAGCAGTGTTTGGGCTCCGAACACCGGGGAGCTGTTTTTT. Translated, it gives CASSVWAPNTGELFF.

The chain uses TRBV20-1 and TRBJ1-6; D uncertain. V gave up 2 bases and J gave up 6 bases, with 8 bases separating them. The CDR3 consists of 13 residues. The germline CDR1 and CDR2 sequences are DFQATT and SNEGSKA (reference sequence). The CDR3 loop reads CSARKDVNSPLHF. The DNA of the CDR3 is TGCAGTGCTAGAAAGGATGTTAATTCACCCCTCCACTTT.

This clonotype was picked up a small number of times. DNA for the CDR3: TGTGCTAGTGGATCATCCTGGAGGGATCAGCCCCAGCATTTT. Its protein product is CASGSSWRDQPQHF. This chain uses TRBV12-5 with TRBJ1-5; D remains ambiguous. The CDR3 runs to 14 residues. CDR1 is LGHNT and CDR2 is FRNRAP in the germline V gene. Between the trimmed V and J ends, which lost 6 bases and 5 bases, there was a span of 14 bases.

The rearrangement joins TRBV12-5 to TRBJ2-6; TRBD1 or TRBD2 may be the D gene (5 bases each). V was clipped by 5 bases and J by 2 bases, with 7 bases between them. Germline assignment: CDR1 LGHNT and CDR2 FRNRAP. The CDR3 consists of 14 residues. The CDR3 loop is CASGLGAGANVLTF. CDR3 bases: TGTGCTAGTGGTCTGGGGGCTGGGGCCAACGTCCTGACTTTC.

This clonotype was detected many times. V usage is TRBV28 and J usage is TRBJ1-2; D is ambiguous. This CDR3 region has 14 residues. From germline, CDR1 is MDHEN and CDR2 SYDVKM. V was cut by 8 bases and J by 4 bases, with 17 bases left in between. CDR3 protein: CASAKSLQPYGYTF. Written as DNA, the CDR3 is TGTGCCAGCGCGAAGAGCCTCCAGCCCTATGGCTACACCTTC.

This clonotype came up many times. J is TRBJ1-1 and V is TRBV18; D not certain. This CDR3 comprises 14 residues. Germline values: CDR1 KGHSH, CDR2 LQKENI. V gave up 6 bases and J gave up 1 base, with 12 bases separating them. CDR3 DNA sequence: TGTGCCAGCTCGGTCGTTTCAGGGAACACTGAAGCTTTCTTT. Amino acids: CASSVVSGNTEAFF.

CDR3 sequence (DNA): TGTGCCAGCGGTATCAGGGCAGATACGCAGTATTTT. This translates into CASGIRADTQYF. The J gene is TRBJ2-3, the V gene TRBV25-1, with D possibly being TRBD1 (5 bases). This CDR3 has 12 residues. V was pared by 8 bases and J by 4 bases, with 10 bases between. The germline gives CDR1 MGHDK, CDR2 SYGVNS. The variable domain in full, completed from reference TRBV25-1 and TRBJ2-3, reads EADIYQTPRYLVIGTGKKITLECSQTMGHDKMYWYQQDPGMELHLIHYSYGVNSTEKGDLSSESTVSRIRTEHFPLTLESARPSHTSQYLCASGIRADTQYFGPGTRLTVL.

This chain joins TRBV2 and TRBJ1-5, with a weak D call TRBD1 (5 bases). V dropped 9 bases and J dropped 6 bases, with 15 bases sitting between them. From germline, CDR1 is SNHLY and CDR2 FYNNEI. The CDR3 contains 13 residues. The CDR3 bases are TGTGCCAGTCACCGAGGGGTCGGTCAGCCCCAGCATTTT. The encoded protein is CASHRGVGQPQHF.

This chain joins TRBV5-1 and TRBJ2-1; TRBD2 matches 8 bases. Germline CDR1 is SGHRS and CDR2 is YFSETQ. This CDR3 contains 14 residues. With 3 bases clipped from V and 6 bases from J, the junction kept 5 bases outside the gene matches. The CDR3 DNA reads TGCGCCAGCAGCTCTAGCGGGCACTGCAATGAGCAGTTCTTC. Protein product: CASSSSGHCNEQFF.

The table lists this clonotype with a few counts. The rearrangement uses TRBV12-3 or TRBV12-4 and TRBJ2-1; tentatively, D is TRBD1 (6 bases). V lost 7 bases, J lost 9 bases, and 22 bases lay in between. This CDR3 comprises 15 residues. In DNA, the CDR3 is TGTGCCAGCACCTCTTCCCCGGGACAAGAGGGTGAGCAGTTCTTC. As protein: CASTSSPGQEGEQFF.

The chain uses TRBV10-3 and TRBJ2-7, with TRBD2 matching 8 bases. V shed 7 bases, J shed 0 bases, and the junction held 2 bases outside the gene matches. Germline V gene sequence: CDR1 ENHRY, CDR2 SYGVKD. The CDR3 is 13 residues long. The CDR3 region has the DNA TGTGCCATCAAGCGGGAGATCTCCTACGAGCAGTACTTC. This codes for CAIKREISYEQYF.

The V call is TRBV28, the J call TRBJ1-5; D is ambiguous. Germline CDR1 is MDHEN and CDR2 is SYDVKM. CDR3 length: 15 amino acids. Trimming cost V 3 bases and J 4 bases, with 13 bases left between them. CDR3: CASSFRPGNNQPQHF. The CDR3 nucleotides are TGTGCCAGCAGTTTCCGGCCCGGTAATAATCAGCCCCAGCATTTT.

This clonotype was found many times. V gene TRBV7-9 combines with J gene TRBJ2-1; perhaps TRBD2 as D (6 bases). The CDR3 contains 16 residues. Trimming stripped 6 bases from V and 3 bases from J, with 18 bases between. The germline V gene has CDR1 SEHNR and CDR2 FQNEAQ (reference sequence). This CDR3 reads CASSDRAGTLYNEQFF. CDR3 DNA: TGTGCCAGCAGTGACCGAGCGGGTACCCTCTACAATGAGCAGTTCTTC.

This clonotype occurred a few times. The chain has TRBV4-1 and TRBJ2-1, with 7 bases identical to TRBD1. Trimming took 3 bases from V and 8 from J; bases not matched to a gene: 13. CDR1 and CDR2 from the germline V gene are MGHRA and YSYEKL. The CDR3 length is 16 residues. For the CDR3, the DNA is TGCGCCAGCAGCCACATGGCCGGACAGGTCCGGCATGAGCAGTTCTTC. Protein sequence: CASSHMAGQVRHEQFF.

This chain uses TRBV19 with TRBJ2-7; possibly TRBD1 or TRBD2 for D (5 bases each). Looked up from germline, CDR1 is LNHDA and CDR2 is SQIVND (reference sequence). The CDR3 spans 14 residues. Trimming took 9 bases from V and 7 from J, leaving 22 bases between them. The CDR3 sequence: CARDSQVLEGEQYF. The CDR3 DNA follows: TGTGCCAGGGACTCACAGGTCCTAGAAGGGGAGCAGTACTTC.